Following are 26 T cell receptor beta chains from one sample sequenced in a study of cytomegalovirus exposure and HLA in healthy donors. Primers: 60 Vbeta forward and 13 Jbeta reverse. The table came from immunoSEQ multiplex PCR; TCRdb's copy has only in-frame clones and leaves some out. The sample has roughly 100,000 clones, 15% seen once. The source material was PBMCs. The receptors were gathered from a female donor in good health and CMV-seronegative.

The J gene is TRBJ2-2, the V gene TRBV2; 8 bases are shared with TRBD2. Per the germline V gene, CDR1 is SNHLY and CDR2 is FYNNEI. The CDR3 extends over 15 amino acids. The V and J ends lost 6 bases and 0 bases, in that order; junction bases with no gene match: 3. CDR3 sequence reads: CASSVLAANTGELFF. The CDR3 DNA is TGTGCCAGCAGCGTACTAGCGGCGAACACCGGGGAGCTGTTTTTT.

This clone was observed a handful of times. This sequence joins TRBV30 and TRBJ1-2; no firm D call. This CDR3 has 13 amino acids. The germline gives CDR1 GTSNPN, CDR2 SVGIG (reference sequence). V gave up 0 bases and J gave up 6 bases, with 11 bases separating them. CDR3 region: CAWSVTLLDGYTF. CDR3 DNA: TGTGCCTGGAGTGTGACACTTCTCGATGGCTACACCTTC.

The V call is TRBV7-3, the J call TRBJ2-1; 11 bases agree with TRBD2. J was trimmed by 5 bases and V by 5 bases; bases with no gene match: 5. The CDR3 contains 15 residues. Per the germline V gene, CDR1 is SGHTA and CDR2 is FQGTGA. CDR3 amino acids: CASSPRTSGHNEQFF. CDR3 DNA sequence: TGTGCCAGCAGCCCGCGGACTAGCGGGCACAATGAGCAGTTCTTC.

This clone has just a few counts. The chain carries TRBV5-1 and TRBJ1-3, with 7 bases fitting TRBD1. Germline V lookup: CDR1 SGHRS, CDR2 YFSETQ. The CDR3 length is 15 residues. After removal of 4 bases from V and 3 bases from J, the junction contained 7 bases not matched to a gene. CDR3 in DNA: TGCGCCAGCAGCGCCCAGGGGGGTAGTGGAAACACCATATATTTT. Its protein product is CASSAQGGSGNTIYF.

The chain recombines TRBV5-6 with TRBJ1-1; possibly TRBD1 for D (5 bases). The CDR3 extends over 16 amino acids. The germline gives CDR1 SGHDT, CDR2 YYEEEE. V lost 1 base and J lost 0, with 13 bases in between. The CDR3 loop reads CASSLLDGGVNTEAFF. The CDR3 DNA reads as TGTGCCAGCAGCTTGTTAGATGGGGGGGTGAACACTGAAGCTTTCTTT.

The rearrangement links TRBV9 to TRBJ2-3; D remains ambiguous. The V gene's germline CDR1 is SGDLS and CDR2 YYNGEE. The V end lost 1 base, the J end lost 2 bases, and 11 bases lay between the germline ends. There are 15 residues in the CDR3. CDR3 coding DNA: TGTGCCAGCAGCGTAAGCACAGTCCCCACAGATACGCAGTATTTT. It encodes CASSVSTVPTDTQYF.

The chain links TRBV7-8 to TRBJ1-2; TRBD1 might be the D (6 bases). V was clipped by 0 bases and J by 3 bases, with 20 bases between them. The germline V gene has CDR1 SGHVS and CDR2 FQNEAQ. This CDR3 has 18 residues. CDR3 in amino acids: CASSLAQGFSLIDYGYTF. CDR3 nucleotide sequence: TGTGCCAGCAGCTTAGCCCAGGGGTTTAGTCTCATAGACTATGGCTACACCTTC.

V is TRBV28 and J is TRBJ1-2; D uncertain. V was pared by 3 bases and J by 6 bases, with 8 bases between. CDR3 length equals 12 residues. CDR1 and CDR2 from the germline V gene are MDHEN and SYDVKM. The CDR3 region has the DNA TGTGCCAGCAGTTTCGGCAGCGATGGCTACACCTTC. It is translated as CASSFGSDGYTF.

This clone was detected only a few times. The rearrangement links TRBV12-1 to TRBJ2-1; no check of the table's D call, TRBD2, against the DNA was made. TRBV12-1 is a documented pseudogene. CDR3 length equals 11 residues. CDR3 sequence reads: CASSSDSEQFF. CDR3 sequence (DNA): TGTGCCAGCAGCTCGGACTCAGAGCAGTTCTTC.

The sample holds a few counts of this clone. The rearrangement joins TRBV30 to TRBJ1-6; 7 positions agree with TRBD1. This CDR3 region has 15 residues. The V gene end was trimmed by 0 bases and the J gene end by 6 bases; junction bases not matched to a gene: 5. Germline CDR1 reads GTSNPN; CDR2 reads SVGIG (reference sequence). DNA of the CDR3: TGTGCCTGGAGTGTACTTCCAGGGGGTAATTCACCCCTCCACTTT. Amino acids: CAWSVLPGGNSPLHF. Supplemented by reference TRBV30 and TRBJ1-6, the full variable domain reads SQTIHQWPATLVQPVGSPLSLECTVEGTSNPNLYWYRQAAGRGLQLLFYSVGIGQISSEVPQNLSASRPQDRQFILSSKKLLLSDSGFYLCAWSVLPGGNSPLHFGNGTRLTVT.

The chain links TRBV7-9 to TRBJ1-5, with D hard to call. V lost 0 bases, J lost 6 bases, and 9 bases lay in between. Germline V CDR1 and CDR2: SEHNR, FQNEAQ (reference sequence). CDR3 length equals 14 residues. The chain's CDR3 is CASSLAGGSQPQHF. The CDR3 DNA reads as TGTGCCAGCAGCTTAGCTGGAGGGAGTCAGCCCCAGCATTTT.

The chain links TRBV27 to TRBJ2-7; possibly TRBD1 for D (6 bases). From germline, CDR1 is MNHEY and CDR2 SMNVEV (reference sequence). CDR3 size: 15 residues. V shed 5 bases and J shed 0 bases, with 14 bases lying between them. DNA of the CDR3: TGTGCCAGCAGTCCGACAGGTCCCACCTCCTACGAGCAGTACTTC. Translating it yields CASSPTGPTSYEQYF.

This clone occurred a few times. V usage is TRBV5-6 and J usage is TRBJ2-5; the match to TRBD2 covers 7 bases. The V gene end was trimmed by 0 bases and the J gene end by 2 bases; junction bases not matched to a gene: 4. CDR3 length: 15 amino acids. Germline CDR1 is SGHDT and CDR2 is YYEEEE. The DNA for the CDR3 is TGTGCCAGCAGCTTGGAGCCGGGGGGACAAGAGACCCAGTACTTC. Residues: CASSLEPGGQETQYF.

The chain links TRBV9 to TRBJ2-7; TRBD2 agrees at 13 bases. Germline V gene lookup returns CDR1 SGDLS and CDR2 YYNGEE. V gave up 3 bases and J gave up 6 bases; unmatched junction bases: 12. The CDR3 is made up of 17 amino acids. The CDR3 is CASSDGTSGMGATEQYF. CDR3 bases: TGTGCCAGCAGCGACGGGACTAGCGGGATGGGGGCGACCGAGCAGTACTTC.

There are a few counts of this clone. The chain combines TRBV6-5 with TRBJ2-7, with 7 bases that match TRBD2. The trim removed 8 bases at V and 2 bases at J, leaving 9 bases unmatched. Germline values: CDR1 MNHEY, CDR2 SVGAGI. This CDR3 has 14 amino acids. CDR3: CASAAKRETYEQYF. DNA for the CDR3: TGTGCCAGCGCTGCAAAGCGGGAAACCTACGAGCAGTACTTC.

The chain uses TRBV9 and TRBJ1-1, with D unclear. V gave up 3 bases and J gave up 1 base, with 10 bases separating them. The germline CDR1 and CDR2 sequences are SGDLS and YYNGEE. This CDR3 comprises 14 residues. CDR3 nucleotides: TGTGCCAGCAGCGCGGGTAGAGCGAACACTGAAGCTTTCTTT. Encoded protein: CASSAGRANTEAFF. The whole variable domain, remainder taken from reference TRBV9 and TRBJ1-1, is DSGVTQTPKHLITATGQRVTLRCSPRSGDLSVYWYQQSLDQGLQFLIQYYNGEERAKGNILERFSAQQFPDLHSELNLSSLELGDSALYFCASSAGRANTEAFFGQGTRLTVV.

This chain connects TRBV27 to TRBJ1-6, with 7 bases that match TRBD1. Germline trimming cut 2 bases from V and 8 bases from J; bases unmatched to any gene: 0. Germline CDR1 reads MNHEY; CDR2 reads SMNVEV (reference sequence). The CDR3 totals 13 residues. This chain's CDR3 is CASSLTGDSPLHF. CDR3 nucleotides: TGTGCCAGCAGTTTAACAGGGGATTCACCCCTCCACTTT.

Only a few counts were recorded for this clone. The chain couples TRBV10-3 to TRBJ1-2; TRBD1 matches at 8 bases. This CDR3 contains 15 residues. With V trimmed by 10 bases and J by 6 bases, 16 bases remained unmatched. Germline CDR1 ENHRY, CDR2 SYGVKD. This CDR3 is CATTLGARGQDGYTF. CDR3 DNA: TGTGCCACCACCTTAGGGGCCAGGGGACAGGATGGCTACACCTTC.

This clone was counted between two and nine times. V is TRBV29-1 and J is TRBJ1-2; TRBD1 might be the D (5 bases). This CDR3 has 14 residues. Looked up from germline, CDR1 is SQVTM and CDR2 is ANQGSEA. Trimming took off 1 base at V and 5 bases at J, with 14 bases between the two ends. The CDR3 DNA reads TGCAGCGTTGAAGGGTGGGGCAGGCAATATGGCTACACCTTC. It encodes CSVEGWGRQYGYTF.

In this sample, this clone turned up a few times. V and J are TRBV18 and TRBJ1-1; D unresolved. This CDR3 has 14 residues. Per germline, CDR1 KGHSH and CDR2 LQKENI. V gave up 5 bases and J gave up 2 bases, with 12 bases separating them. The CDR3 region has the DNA TGTGCCAGCTCAGTACATCTTTTAAACACTGAAGCTTTCTTT. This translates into CASSVHLLNTEAFF. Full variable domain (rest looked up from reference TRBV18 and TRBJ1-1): NAGVMQNPRHLVRRRGQEARLRCSPMKGHSHVYWYRQLPEEGLKFMVYLQKENIIDESGMPKERFSAEFPKEGPSILRIQQVVRGDSAAYFCASSVHLLNTEAFFGQGTRLTVV.

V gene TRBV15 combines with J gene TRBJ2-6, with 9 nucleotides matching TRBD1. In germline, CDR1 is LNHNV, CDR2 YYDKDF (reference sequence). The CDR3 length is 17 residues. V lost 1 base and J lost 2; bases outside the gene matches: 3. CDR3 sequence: CATSRATGGPGANVLTF. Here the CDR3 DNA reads TGTGCCACCAGCAGAGCTACAGGGGGCCCTGGGGCCAACGTCCTGACTTTC. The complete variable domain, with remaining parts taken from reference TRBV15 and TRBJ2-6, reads DAMVIQNPRYQVTQFGKPVTLSCSQTLNHNVMYWYQQKSSQAPKLLFHYYDKDFNNEADTPDNFQSRRPNTSFCFLDIRSPGLGDTAMYLCATSRATGGPGANVLTFGAGSRLTVL.

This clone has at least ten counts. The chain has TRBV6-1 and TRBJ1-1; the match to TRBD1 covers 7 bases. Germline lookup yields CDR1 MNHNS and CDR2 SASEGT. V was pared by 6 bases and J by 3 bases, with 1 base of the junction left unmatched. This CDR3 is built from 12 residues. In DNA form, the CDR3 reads TGTGCCAGCAGAGGACAGGACACTGAAGCTTTCTTT. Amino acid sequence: CASRGQDTEAFF.

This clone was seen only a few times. In DNA form, the CDR3 reads TGTGCCTGGGGGACTAACACCGGGGAGCTGTTTTTT. Protein product: CAWGTNTGELFF. This chain joins TRBV30 and TRBJ2-2, with D maybe TRBD2 (6 bases). V lost 5 bases to trimming and J lost 2 bases, with 6 bases between them. The CDR3 spans 12 residues. The germline V gene encodes CDR1 GTSNPN and CDR2 SVGIG (reference sequence).

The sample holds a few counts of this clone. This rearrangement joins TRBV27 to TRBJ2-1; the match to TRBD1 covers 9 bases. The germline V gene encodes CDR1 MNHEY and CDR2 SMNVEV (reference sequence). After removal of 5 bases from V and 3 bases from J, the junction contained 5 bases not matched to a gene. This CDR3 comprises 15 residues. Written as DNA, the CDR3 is TGTGCCAGCAGTCGTACGGGACAGGGCTACAATGAGCAGTTCTTC. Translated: CASSRTGQGYNEQFF.

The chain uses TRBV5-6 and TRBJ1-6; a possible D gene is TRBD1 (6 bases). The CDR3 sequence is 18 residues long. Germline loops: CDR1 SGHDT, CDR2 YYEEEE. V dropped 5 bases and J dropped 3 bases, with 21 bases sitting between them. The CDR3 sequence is CASSSLGAPLLYNSPLHF. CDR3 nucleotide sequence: TGTGCCAGCAGTTCCTTGGGGGCCCCACTTCTCTATAATTCACCCCTCCACTTT.

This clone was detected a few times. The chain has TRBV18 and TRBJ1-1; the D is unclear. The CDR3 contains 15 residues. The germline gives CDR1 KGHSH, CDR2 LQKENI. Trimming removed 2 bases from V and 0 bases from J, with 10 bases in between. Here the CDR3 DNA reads TGTGCCAGCTCACCATGGGAGGTGATGAACACTGAAGCTTTCTTT. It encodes CASSPWEVMNTEAFF.